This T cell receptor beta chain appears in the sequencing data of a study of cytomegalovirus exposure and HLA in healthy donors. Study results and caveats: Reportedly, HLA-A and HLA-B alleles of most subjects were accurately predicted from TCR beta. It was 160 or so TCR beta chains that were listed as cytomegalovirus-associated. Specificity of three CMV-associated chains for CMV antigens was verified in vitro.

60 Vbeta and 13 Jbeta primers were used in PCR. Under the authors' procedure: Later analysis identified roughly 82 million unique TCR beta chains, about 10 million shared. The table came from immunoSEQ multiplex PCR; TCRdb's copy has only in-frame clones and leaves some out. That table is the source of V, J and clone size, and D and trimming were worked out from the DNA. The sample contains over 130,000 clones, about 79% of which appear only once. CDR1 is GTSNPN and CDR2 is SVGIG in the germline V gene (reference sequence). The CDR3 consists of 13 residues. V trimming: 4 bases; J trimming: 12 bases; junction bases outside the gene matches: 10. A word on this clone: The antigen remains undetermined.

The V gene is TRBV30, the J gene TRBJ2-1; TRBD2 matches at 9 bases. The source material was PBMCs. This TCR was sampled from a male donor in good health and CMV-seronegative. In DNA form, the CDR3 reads TGTGCCTGGACTAGCGGGAATAATGTGTTGCAGTTCTTC. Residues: CAWTSGNNVLQFF.